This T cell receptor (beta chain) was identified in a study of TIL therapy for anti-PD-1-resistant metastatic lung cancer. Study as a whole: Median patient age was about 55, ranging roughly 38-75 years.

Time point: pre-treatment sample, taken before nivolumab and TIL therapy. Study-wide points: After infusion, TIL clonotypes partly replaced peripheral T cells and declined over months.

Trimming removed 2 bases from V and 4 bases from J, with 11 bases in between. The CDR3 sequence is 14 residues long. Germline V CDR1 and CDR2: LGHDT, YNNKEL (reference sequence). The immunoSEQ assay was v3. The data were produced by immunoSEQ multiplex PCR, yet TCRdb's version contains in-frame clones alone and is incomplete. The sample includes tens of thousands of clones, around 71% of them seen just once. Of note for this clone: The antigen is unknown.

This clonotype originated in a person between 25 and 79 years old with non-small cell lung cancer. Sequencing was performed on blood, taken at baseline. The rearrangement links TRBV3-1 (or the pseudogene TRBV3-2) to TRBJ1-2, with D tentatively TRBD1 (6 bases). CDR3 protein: CASSQRGAPYGYTF. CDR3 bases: TGTGCCAGCAGCCAAAGGGGGGCGCCCTATGGCTACACCTTC.